The present T cell receptor beta chain was sequenced within a study of T-cell reconstitution after alpha-beta-depleted transplantation in children. The V end was cut by 2 bases, the J end by 13 bases, with 14 bases between. The CDR3 runs 13 residues. Looked up from germline, CDR1 is MNHEY and CDR2 is SVGAGI. This clonotype was observed a few times. It was with unique molecular identifiers that the TCRbeta library was prepared. Each CDR3 protein gets one entry after TCRdb re-called the PCR reads with MiXCR. The repertoire holds 90,000 to 130,000 distinct CDR3 sequences, with over 9% as singletons. The sequence was collected from a human donor who donated a stem cell graft to a child with acute lymphoblastic leukemia. The chain couples TRBV6-5 to TRBJ2-2; a possible D gene is TRBD1 (6 bases). The material was PBMCs from the stem cell graft donor, obtained from the stem cell graft. DNA of the CDR3: TGTGCCAGCAGTTACGGGGGCTCACGCGGGCTGTTTTTT. Translating gives CASSYGGSRGLFF.